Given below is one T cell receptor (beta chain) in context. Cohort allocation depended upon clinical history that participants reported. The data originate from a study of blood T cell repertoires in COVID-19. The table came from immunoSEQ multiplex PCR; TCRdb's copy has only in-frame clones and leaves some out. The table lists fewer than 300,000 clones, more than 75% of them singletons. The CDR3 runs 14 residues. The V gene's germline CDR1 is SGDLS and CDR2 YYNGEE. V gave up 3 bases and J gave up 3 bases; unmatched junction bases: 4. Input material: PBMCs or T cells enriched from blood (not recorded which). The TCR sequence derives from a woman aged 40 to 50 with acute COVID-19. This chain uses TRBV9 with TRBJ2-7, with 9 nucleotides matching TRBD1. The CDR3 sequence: CASSADRGNYEQYF. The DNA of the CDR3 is TGTGCCAGCAGCGCCGACAGGGGGAACTACGAGCAGTACTTC.